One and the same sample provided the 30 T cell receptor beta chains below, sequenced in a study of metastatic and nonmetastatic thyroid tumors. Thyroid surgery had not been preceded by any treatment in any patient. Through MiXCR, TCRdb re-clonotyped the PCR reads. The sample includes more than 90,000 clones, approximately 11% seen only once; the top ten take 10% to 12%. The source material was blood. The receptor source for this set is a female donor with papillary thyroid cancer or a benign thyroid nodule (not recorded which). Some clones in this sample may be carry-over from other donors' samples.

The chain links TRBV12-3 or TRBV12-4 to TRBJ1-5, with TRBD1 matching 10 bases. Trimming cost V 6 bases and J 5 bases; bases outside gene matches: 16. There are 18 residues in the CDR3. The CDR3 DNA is TGTGCCAGCAGCCGCAACTTGGGGACAGGGGTGGAGGATCAGCCCCAGCATTTT. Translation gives CASSRNLGTGVEDQPQHF.

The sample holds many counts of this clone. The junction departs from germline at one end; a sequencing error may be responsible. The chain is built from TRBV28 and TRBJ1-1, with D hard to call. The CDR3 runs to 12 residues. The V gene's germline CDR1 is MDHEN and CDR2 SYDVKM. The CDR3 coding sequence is TGTGTCAGCAGTTTATCTCTGGGTCTGGCTTTCTTT. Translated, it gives CVSSLSLGLAFF.

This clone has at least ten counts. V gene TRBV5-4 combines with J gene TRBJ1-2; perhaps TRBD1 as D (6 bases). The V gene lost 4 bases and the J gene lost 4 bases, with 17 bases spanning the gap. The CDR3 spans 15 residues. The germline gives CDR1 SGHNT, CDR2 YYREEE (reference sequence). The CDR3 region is CASSPGGKDIYGYTF. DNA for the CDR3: TGTGCCAGCAGCCCCGGGGGCAAGGATATCTATGGCTACACCTTC.

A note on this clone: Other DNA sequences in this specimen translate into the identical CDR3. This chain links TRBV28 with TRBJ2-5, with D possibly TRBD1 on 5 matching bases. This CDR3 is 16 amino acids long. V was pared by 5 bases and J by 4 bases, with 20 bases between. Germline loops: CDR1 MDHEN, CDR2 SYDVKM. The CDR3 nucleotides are TGTGCCAGCAGTCGTGGTAGTGGGGCAGGTTCAGAGACCCAGTACTTC. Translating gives CASSRGSGAGSETQYF.

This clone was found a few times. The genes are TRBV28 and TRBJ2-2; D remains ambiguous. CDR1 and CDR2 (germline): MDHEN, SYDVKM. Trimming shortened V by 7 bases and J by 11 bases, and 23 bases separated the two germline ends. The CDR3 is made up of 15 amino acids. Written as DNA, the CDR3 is TGTGCCAGCACTGTCGGAGCCACAAACACCTGTGAGCTGTTTTTT. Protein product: CASTVGATNTCELFF.

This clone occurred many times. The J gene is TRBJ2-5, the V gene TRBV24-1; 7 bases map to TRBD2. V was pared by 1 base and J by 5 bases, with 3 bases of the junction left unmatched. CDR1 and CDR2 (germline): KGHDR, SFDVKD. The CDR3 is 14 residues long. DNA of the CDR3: TGTGCCACCAGTGATTTTCGGGAGGTGGAGACCCAGTACTTC. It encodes CATSDFREVETQYF.

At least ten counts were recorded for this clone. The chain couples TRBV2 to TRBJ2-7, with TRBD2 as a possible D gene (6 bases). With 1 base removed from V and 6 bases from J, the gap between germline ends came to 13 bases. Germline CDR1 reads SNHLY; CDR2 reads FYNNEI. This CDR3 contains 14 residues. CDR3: CASSEEAGAGEQYF. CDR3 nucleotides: TGTGCCAGCAGTGAAGAAGCGGGTGCTGGCGAGCAGTACTTC.

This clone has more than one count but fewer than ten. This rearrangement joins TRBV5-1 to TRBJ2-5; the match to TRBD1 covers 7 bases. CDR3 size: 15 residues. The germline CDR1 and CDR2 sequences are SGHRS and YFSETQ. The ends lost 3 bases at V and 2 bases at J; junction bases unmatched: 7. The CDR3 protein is CASSSGTATQETQYF. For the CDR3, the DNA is TGCGCCAGCAGCTCTGGGACAGCGACACAAGAGACCCAGTACTTC.

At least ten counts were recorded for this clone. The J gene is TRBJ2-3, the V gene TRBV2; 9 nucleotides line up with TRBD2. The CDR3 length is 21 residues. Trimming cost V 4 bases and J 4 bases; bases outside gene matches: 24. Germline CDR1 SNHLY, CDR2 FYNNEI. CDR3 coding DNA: TGTGCCAGCAGTGCAGCCTTTGGTAGCGGGAGATTCATAGGTGGGGCAGATACGCAGTATTTT. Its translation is CASSAAFGSGRFIGGADTQYF.

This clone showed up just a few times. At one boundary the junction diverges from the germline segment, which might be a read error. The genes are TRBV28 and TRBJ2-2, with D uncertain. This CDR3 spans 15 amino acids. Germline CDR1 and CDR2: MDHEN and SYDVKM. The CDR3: CASSPPLSNTVELFF. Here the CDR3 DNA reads TGTGCCAGCAGCCCCCCTTTATCGAACACCGTGGAGCTGTTTTTT.

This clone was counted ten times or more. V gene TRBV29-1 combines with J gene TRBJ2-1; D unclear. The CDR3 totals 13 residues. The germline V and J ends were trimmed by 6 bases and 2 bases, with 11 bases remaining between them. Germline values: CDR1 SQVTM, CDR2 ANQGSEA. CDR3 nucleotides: TGCAGCGTCGACCAAGGAACCTACAATGAGCAGTTCTTC. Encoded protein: CSVDQGTYNEQFF.

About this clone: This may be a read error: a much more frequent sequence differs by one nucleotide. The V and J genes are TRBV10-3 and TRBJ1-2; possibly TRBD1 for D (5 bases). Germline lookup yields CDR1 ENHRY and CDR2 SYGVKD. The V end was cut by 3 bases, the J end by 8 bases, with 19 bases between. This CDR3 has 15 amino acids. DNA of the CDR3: TGTGCCATCAGTGATTCGGATCAGGGTCGTAGAGGCTACACCTTC. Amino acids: CAISDSDQGRRGYTF.

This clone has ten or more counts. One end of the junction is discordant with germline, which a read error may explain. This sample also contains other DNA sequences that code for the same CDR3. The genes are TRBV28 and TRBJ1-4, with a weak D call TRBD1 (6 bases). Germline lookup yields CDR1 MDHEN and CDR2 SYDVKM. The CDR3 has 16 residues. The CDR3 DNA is TGTGCCAGCACCGACCTTCTTCAGGGGAAAAGCGAAAAACTATTTTTT. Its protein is CASTDLLQGKSEKLFF.

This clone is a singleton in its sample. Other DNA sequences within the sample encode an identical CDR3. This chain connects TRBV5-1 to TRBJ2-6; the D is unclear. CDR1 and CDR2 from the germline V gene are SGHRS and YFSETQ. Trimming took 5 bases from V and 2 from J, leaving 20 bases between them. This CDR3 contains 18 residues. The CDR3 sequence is CASSFTGSRNAGANVLTF. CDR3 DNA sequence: TGCGCCAGCAGTTTCACCGGTTCGCGGAACGCTGGGGCCAACGTCCTGACTTTC. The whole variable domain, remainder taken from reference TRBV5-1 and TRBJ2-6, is KAGVTQTPRYLIKTRGQQVTLSCSPISGHRSVSWYQQTPGQGLQFLFEYFSETQRNKGNFPGRFSGRQFSNSRSEMNVSTLELGDSALYLCASSFTGSRNAGANVLTFGAGSRLTVL.

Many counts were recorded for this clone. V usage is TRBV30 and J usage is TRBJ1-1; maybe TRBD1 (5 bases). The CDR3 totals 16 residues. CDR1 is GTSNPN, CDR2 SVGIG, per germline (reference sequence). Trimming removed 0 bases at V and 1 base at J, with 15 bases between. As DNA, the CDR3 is TGTGCCTGGAGTGTACGGGGGGTGCTGGGGAACACTGAAGCTTTCTTT. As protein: CAWSVRGVLGNTEAFF.

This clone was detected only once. In DNA, the CDR3 is TGTGCCAGCAGCTCCATCGTGAGGGTGTACCAAGAGACCCAGTACTTC. It specifies CASSSIVRVYQETQYF. J is TRBJ2-5 and V is TRBV7-9; D might be TRBD2 (5 bases). The germline CDR1 and CDR2 sequences are SEHNR and FQNEAQ (reference sequence). CDR3 length: 16 residues. V was trimmed by 4 bases and J by 0 bases, leaving 15 bases between them.

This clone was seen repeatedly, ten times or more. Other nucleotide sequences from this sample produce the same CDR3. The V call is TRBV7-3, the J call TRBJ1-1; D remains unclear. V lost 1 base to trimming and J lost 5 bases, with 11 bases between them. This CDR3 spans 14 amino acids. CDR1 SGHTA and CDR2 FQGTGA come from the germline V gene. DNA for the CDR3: TGTGCCAGCAGCTTAATACCGCGGGTTACTGAAGCTTTCTTT. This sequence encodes CASSLIPRVTEAFF.

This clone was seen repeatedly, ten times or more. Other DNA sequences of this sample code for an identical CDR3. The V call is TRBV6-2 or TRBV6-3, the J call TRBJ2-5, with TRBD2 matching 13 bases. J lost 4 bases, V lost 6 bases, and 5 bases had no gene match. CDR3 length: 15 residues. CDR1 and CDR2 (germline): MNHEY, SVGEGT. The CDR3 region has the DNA TGTGCCAGCAGAACCGGACTAGCGGGAGTAGAGACCCAGTACTTC. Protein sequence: CASRTGLAGVETQYF.

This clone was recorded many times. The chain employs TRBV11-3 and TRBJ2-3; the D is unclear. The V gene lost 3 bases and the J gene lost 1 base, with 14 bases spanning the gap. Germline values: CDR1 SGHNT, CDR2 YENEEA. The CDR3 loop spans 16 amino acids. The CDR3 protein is CASSLGRRPGTDTQYF. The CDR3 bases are TGTGCCAGCAGCTTGGGAAGAAGGCCTGGCACAGATACGCAGTATTTT.

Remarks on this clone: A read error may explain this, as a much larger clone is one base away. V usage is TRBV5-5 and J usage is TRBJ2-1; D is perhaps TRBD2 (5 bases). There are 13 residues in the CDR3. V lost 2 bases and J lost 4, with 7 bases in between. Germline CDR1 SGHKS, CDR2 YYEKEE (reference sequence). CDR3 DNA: TGTGCCAGCAGCTTTGAGCGGTACAATGAGCAGTTCTTC. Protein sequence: CASSFERYNEQFF.

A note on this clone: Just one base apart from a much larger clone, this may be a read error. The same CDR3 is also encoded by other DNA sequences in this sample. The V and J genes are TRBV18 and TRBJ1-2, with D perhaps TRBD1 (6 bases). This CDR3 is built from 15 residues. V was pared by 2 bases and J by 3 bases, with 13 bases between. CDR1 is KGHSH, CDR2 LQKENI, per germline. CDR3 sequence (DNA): TGTGCCAGCTCACCATCTGGGGGGGCGTACTATGGCTACACCTTC. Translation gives CASSPSGGAYYGYTF.

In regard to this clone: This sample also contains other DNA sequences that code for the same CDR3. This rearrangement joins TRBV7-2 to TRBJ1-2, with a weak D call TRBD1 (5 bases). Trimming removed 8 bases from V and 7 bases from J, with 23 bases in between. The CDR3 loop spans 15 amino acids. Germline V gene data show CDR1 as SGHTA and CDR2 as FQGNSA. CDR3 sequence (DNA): TGTGCCAGCCGTTTTAGGGGAGGTGAGGGCGGTGGCTACACCTTC. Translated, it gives CASRFRGGEGGGYTF.

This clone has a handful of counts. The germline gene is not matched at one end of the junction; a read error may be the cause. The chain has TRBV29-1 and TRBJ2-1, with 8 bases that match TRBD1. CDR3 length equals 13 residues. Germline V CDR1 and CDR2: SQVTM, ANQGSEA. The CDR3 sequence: CSVVDRVHNDQFF. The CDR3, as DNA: TGCAGCGTTGTGGACAGGGTTCACAATGATCAGTTCTTC.

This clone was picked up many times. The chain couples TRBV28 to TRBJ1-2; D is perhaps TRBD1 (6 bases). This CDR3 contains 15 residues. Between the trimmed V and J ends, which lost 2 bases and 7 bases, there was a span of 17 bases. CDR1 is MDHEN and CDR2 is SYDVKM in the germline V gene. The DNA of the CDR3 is TGTGCCAGCAGTTTAGGGACCGGGACAACCGGTGGCTACACCTTC. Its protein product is CASSLGTGTTGGYTF.

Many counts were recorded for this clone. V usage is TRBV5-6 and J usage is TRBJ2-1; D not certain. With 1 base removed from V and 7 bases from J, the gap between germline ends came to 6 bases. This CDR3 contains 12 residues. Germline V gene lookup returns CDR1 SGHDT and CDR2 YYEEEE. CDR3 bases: TGTGCCAGCAGCTTGTATCTGAATGAGCAGTTCTTC. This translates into CASSLYLNEQFF.

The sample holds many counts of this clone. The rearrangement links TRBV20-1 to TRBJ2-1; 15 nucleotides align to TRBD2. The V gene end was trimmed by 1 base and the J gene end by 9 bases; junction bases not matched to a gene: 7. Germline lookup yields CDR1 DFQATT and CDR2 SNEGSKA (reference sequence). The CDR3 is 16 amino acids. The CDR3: CSARVGGTSGRSEQFF. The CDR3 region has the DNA TGCAGTGCTAGAGTGGGAGGGACTAGCGGGAGGAGTGAGCAGTTCTTC.

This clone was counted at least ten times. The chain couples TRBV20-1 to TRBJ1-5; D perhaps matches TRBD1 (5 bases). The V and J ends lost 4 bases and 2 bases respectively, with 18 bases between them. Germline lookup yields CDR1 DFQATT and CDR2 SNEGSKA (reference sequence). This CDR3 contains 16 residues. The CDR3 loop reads CSAKNRFGTGNQPQHF. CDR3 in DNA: TGCAGTGCTAAGAACAGGTTCGGTACTGGCAATCAGCCCCAGCATTTT.

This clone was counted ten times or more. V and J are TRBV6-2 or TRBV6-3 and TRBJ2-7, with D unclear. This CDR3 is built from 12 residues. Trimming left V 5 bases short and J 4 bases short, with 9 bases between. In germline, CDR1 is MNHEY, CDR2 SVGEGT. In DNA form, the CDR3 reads TGTGCCAGCAGTCGCAATTCTTACGAGCAGTACTTC. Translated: CASSRNSYEQYF.

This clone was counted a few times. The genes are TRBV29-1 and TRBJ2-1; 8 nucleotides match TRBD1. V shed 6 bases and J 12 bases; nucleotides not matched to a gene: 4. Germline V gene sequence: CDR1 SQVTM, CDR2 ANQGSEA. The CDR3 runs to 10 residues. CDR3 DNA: TGCAGCGTCGATGGGACAGGGCAGTTCTTC. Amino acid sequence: CSVDGTGQFF.

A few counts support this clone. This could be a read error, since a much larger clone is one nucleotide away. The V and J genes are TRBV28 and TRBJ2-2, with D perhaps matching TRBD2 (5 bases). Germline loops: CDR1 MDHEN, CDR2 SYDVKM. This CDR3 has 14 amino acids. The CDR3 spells CASSLWRNTGEPFF. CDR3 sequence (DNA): TGTGCCAGCAGTTTGTGGCGGAACACCGGGGAGCCGTTTTTT.